This entry describes one TCR beta chain. What it binds is not known. The use of a sample-barcoded 5' primer and a J-beta primer mix characterized a second PCR of roughly 6 to 11 cycles. Each cDNA molecule was tagged by a template-switch adaptor that had 12 random nucleotides. TCRdb used MiXCR to reprocess the 5' RACE reads, holding one entry per CDR3 protein. The profile covers 1.5 million to 2 million distinct CDR3 sequences, with roughly 32% appearing a single time and about 11% taken by the ten largest. They isolated at least 7 million PBMCs from each sample. The record originates from a study of blood T cells in healthy people across ages. The study's findings and limits: Getting older went along with TCR beta diversity per million T cells dropping roughly linearly.

With 3 bases clipped from V and 7 bases from J, the junction kept 4 bases outside the gene matches. The germline V gene has CDR1 SGDLS and CDR2 YYNGEE. The CDR3 length is 14 residues. The source of this sequence is a woman in her thirties in good health. This sequence joins TRBV9 and TRBJ1-4, with 9 nucleotides matching TRBD1. The sample consisted of blood. CDR3 sequence: CASSATGGSEKLFF. CDR3 nucleotide sequence: TGTGCCAGCAGCGCTACAGGGGGCAGTGAAAAACTGTTTTTT.